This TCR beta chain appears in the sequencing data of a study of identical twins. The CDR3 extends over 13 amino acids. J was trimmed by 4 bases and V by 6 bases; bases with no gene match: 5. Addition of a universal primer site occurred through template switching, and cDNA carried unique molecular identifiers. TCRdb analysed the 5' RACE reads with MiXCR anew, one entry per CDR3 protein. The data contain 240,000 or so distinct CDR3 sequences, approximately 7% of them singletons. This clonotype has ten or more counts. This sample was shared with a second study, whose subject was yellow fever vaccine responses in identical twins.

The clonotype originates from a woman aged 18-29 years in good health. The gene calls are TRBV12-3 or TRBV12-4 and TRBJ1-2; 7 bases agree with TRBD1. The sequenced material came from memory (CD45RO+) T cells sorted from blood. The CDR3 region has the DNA TGTGCCAGCAGCCCGACAGGGCCCTATGGCTACACCTTC. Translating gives CASSPTGPYGYTF.